This T cell receptor (beta chain) emerged from a study of blood T cell repertoires in COVID-19. CDR3 length equals 11 residues. CDR1 and CDR2 (germline): DFQATT, SNEGSKA (reference sequence). Trimming removed 5 bases from V and 4 bases from J, with 7 bases in between. Assay used: immunoSEQ multiplex PCR; TCRdb lists only in-frame clones, some missing. In the table there are about 400,000 clones, 88% of which are singletons. Cohorts were based on clinical histories the participants reported. The V call is TRBV20-1, the J call TRBJ2-3, with D possibly TRBD1 on 5 matching bases. The source of this sequence is a woman aged 40 to 49 with acute COVID-19. The sequencing sample was made of PBMCs or T cells enriched from blood (not recorded which). The CDR3 sequence is CSALGADTQYF. CDR3 bases: TGCAGTGCTTTAGGGGCAGATACGCAGTATTTT.